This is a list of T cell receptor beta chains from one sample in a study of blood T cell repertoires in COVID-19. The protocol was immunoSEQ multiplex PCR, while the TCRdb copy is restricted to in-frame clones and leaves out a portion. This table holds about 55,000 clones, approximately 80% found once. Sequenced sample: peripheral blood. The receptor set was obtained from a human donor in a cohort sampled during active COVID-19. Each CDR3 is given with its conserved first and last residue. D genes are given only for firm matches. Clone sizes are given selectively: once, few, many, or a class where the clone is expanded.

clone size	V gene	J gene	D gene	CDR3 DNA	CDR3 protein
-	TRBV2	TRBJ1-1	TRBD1	TGTGCCAGCAGTGAATCCCCGGGACAGGGATGGACTGAAGCTTTCTTT	CASSESPGQGWTEAFF
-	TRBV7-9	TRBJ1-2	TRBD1	TGTGCCAGCAGCTTAGGCCAGGGGGCACTCATTGGTGGCTACACCTTC	CASSLGQGALIGGYTF
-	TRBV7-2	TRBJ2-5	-	TGTGCCAGCAGCCCCTCGGAGACCCAGTACTTC	CASSPSETQYF
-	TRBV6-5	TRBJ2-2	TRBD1	TGTGCCAGCACCTACAGGGGCACCGGGGAGCTGTTTTTT	CASTYRGTGELFF
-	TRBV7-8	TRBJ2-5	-	TGTGCCAGCAGCGACCTAGGTGGCGCTGAGACCCAGTACTTC	CASSDLGGAETQYF
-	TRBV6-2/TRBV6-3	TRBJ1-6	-	TGTGCCAGCAGTTACCGAGACAGCAATAATTCACCCCTCCACTTT	CASSYRDSNNSPLHF
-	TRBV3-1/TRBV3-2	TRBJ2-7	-	TGTGCCAGCACCGGCTCGCGGGACGGGAGCTCCTACGAGCAGTACTTC	CASTGSRDGSSYEQYF
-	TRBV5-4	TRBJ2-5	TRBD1	TGTGCCAGCAGCTTGCAAGGACAGGGGGTGGGAGAGACCCAGTACTTC	CASSLQGQGVGETQYF
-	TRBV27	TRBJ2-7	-	TGTGCCAGCAGTTTAACGGCGCAGGCATCCTACGAGCAGTACTTC	CASSLTAQASYEQYF
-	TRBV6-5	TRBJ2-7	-	TGTGCCAGCAGTCGGTCGACAGACTACGAGCAGTACTTC	CASSRSTDYEQYF
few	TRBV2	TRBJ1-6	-	TGTGCCAGCATGAGTAGCTCCTATAATTCACCCCTCCACTTT	CASMSSSYNSPLHF
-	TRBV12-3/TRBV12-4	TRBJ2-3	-	TGTGCCAGCAGTTCAGCAGATACGCAGTATTTT	CASSSADTQYF
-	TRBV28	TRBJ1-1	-	TGTGCCAGCAGTTTGACAGGCCCGGGTTTGAACACTGAAGCTTTCTTT	CASSLTGPGLNTEAFF
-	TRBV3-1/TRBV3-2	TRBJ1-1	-	TGTGCCAGCAGCCAAGGGTTTCGGGAAGCTTTCTTT	CASSQGFREAFF
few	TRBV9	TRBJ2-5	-	TGTGCCAGCAGCGTAGTTGGGGGGAAGACCCAGTACTTC	CASSVVGGKTQYF
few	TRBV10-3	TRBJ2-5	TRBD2	TGTGCCATCAACCCAAGCGGGGGGCCTCAAGAGACCCAGTACTTC	CAINPSGGPQETQYF
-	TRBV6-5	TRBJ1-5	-	TGTGCCAGCGGCAGGAAGGTCAGCCAGCCCCAGCATTTT	CASGRKVSQPQHF
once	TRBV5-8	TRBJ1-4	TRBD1	TGTGCCAGCAGCTTGAGCAGGGGGGCTGAAAAACTGTTTTTT	CASSLSRGAEKLFF
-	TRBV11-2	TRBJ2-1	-	TGTGCCAGCAGCCCCGGGACTGTTGGGGAGCAGTTCTTC	CASSPGTVGEQFF
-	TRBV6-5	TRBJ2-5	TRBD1	TGTGCCATAGGGAGGCAGGGGGCTTGGGAGACCCAGTACTTC	CAIGRQGAWETQYF
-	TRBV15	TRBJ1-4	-	TGTGCCACCAGCAGAGATTTTCAGGAAAAACTGTTTTTT	CATSRDFQEKLFF
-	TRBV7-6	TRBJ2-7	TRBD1	TGTGCCAGCAGCCACAGGGGCGAATCCTACGAGCAGTACTTC	CASSHRGESYEQYF
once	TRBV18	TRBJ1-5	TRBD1	TGTGCCAGCTCACCCCCGCGGACAGGGTATCAGCCCCAGCATTTT	CASSPPRTGYQPQHF
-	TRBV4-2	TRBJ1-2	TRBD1	TGTGCCAGCAGCGCCGGGACAGGGGGCGTCTATGGCTACACCTTC	CASSAGTGGVYGYTF
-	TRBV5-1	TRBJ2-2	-	TGCGCCAGCAGCCCGAACAGGGAGGGGGAGCTGTTTTTT	CASSPNREGELFF
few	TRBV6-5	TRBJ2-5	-	TGTGCCAGCAAAGCGGGCTGGGGGTTACAAGAGACCCAGTACTTC	CASKAGWGLQETQYF
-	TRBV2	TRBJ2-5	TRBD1	TGTGCCAGCAGTGATATGACAGGGGGCATAGAGACCCAGTACTTC	CASSDMTGGIETQYF
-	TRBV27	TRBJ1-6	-	TGTGCCAGCAGGCCCGATCCCGGGAGTACGTCACCCCTCCACTTT	CASRPDPGSTSPLHF
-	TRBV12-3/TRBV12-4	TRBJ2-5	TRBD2	TGTGCCAGCGTTAGGCGGGAGACAGAGACCCAGTACTTC	CASVRRETETQYF
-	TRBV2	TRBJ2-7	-	TGTGCCAGCAGTGACGGGCAGGGCAACTACGAGCAGTACTTC	CASSDGQGNYEQYF
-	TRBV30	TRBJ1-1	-	TGTGCCTGGACCGGGGTGAACACTGAAGCTTTCTTT	CAWTGVNTEAFF
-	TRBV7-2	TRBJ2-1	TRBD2	TGTGCCAGCAGCCCTGTAAAGCGGGGGGGAAGCTCCTACAATGAGCAGTTCTTC	CASSPVKRGGSSYNEQFF
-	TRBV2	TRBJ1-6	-	TGTGCCAGCAAGGCAGGGGCAGGGGTGTCACCCCTCCACTTT	CASKAGAGVSPLHF
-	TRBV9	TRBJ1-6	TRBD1	TGTGCCAGCAGCGCGGTTCAGGGGGCAAAAGGTTCACCCCTCCACTTT	CASSAVQGAKGSPLHF
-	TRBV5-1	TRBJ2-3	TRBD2	TGCGCCAGCAGCTTGTTCGCTAGCGGGGGTGGCACAGATACGCAGTATTTT	CASSLFASGGGTDTQYF
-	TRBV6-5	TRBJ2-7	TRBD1	TGTGCCAGCAGTAGACCGGGACAGGGCACCTACGAGCAGTACTTC	CASSRPGQGTYEQYF
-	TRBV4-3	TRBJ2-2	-	TGCGCCAGCAGCCGGGCGTCCTACACCGGGGAGCTGTTTTTT	CASSRASYTGELFF
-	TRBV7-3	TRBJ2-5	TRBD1	TGTGCCAGCAGCTGGACAGGGGGCGCGAGAGAGACCCAGTACTTC	CASSWTGGARETQYF
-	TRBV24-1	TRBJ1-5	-	TGTGCCACCAGTGATCACAGGACCCATCAGCCCCAGCATTTT	CATSDHRTHQPQHF
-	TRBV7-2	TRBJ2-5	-	TGTGCCAGCAGCTTACAGAGCAGCGGAGAGACCCAGTACTTC	CASSLQSSGETQYF
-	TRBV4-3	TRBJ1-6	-	TGCGCCAGCAGCCAAGACGGACACCCAAGCTATAATTCACCCCTCCACTTT	CASSQDGHPSYNSPLHF
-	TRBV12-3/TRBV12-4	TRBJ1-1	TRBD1	TGTGCCAGCAGTTTCCGGGACAGAGAAGCTTTCTTT	CASSFRDREAFF
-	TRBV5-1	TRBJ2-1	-	TGCGCCAGCACCACAGCACCTGACTACAATGAGCAGTTCTTC	CASTTAPDYNEQFF
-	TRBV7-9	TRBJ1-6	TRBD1	TGTGCCAGCAGCTTAGTTAAGGGGGCGGAATCACCCCTCCACTTT	CASSLVKGAESPLHF
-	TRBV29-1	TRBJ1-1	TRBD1	TGCAGCGCCTACAGGGGGCGAGTGAACACTGAAGCTTTCTTT	CSAYRGRVNTEAFF
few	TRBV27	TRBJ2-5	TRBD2	TGTGCCAGCAGTTTATCGGGACTAGCGGGGGAGACCCAGTACTTC	CASSLSGLAGETQYF
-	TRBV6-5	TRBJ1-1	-	TGTGCCAGCAGTTACTCGCTTCAGTTGAACACTGAAGCTTTCTTT	CASSYSLQLNTEAFF
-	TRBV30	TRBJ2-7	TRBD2	TGTGCCTGCCTCACCCCGGGACTAGGGAAGTACGAGCAGTACTTC	CACLTPGLGKYEQYF
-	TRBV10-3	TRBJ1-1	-	TGTGCCATTTCGACAGAGAACACTGAAGCTTTCTTT	CAISTENTEAFF
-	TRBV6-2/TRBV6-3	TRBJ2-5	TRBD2	TGTGCCAGCCGCCCTCTAGCGGGGGGTACACTCGCGGAGACCCAGTACTTC	CASRPLAGGTLAETQYF
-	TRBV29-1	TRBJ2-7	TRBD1	TGCAGCGTCAAAACAGGGGAAGGCTACGAGCAGTACTTC	CSVKTGEGYEQYF
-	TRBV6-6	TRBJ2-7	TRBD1	TGTGCCAGCACCACCCACGGGACAGGGAGCTACGAGCAGTACTTC	CASTTHGTGSYEQYF
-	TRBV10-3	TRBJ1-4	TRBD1	TGTGCCATCAGCCAGGACAGGGTCTCTGAAAAACTGTTTTTT	CAISQDRVSEKLFF
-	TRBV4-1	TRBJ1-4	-	TGCGCCAGCAGCCAAGACCCGGGAACTAATGAAAAACTGTTTTTT	CASSQDPGTNEKLFF
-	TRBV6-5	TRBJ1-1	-	TGTGCCAGCAGTTACTCGATTCGAGGAGGCACTGAAGCTTTCTTT	CASSYSIRGGTEAFF
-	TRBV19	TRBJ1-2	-	TGTGCCAGTAGTATTAGTCCCACGAGCTATGGCTACACCTTC	CASSISPTSYGYTF
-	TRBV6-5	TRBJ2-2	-	TGTGCCAGCAGTTTTCGGGGGAACACCGGGGAGCTGTTTTTT	CASSFRGNTGELFF